This TCR beta chain was profiled in a study of blood T cell repertoires in COVID-19 (dated by TCRdb to 2020 to 2022). Looking at the study overall: Samples covering the acute and convalescent phases of COVID-19 were provided by collaborators in the United States, Italy and Spain. The material from the prospective study consisted of cDNA or gDNA derived from T cells, B-cell-depleted T cells, or PBMCs. Deeply sampled blood TCRbeta repertoires from subjects exposed to, actively infected with, or recovered from COVID-19 were included in the dataset. The repertoires were released in a freely available public database intended as a resource for research on the immune response to SARS-CoV-2. The samples were drawn from the first 160 participants of the ongoing ImmuneRACE study and from 950 to 1,500 subjects provided by 6 global collaborators. A de-identified subject ID, COVID-19 status, age in years and sex were almost always included in the sample metadata. HLA class I and class II types, where available, came from metadata supplied by the sample provider rather than from assay-based typing.

Whole blood was collected in K2EDTA tubes by collaborating institutions according to the institutions' own protocols. For TCRbeta analysis, collaborators shipped samples as frozen whole blood, isolated PBMCs, or DNA extracted from either of those sample types. On this clone itself: Its antigen is still unknown. Per-base qualities were not stored, and no clone one base away is much larger.

TCRbeta CDR3 regions were amplified from genomic DNA using the immunoSEQ Assay, a bias-controlled multiplex PCR. The published analysis was carried out like this. The number of nucleated cells in each sample was estimated from the amplification of reference gene primers within the assay. To quantify the absolute abundance of each unique TCRbeta CDR3 rearrangement, sequence reads were collapsed and filtered. For each sample, productive Simpson clonality was calculated as the square root of Simpson's diversity index across productive rearrangements. TCRdb mirrors the immuneACCESS table, restricted to in-frame sequences. Some clones are absent from its copies; in checked studies, under half trace to an unresolved V gene, and the reason for the others is unknown. V, J and clone size are those of that table, while D and trimming were read from the DNA. This sample comprises approximately 240,000 clones, roughly 80% of them detected only once. The biggest ten clones account for 4% of the sample.

The CDR3 has 13 amino acids, counting the end cysteine and phenylalanine. The read is trimmed to its CDR3 DNA, 39 bases read in frame from base 1. Looking up the germline V gene yields CDR1 SGHRS and CDR2 YFSETQ. The V and J ends are trimmed by 3 bases and 5 bases, leaving 11 bases between them. General findings and caveats noted by the study authors: Clinical and demographic metadata were provided uncurated, with the amount varying by source and participant.

The chain is assembled from TRBV5-1 and TRBJ1-1; the best D guess is TRBD1, with 6 bases matching. The source of this sequence is a middle-aged woman with active or convalescent COVID-19. Source material: peripheral blood. The CDR3 here reads CASSSARGTEAFF. The nucleotides are TGCGCCAGCAGCTCGGCCAGGGGTACTGAAGCTTTCTTT.